A selection of T cell receptor beta chains follows, all from one sample in a study of T cell responses to AZD1222 COVID-19 vaccine. Using immunoSEQ multiplex PCR, the repertoire was profiled, and TCRdb retains in-frame clones only, with some absent. The table shows 95,000 to 150,000 clones, with 92% occurring only once. The specimen was peripheral blood, collected on day 0 of AZD1222 vaccination. The receptors stem from an adult in good health. Both conserved end residues are trimmed from each CDR3. Fields, in order: V gene, J gene, CDR3 protein.

v_call: TRBV9; j_call: TRBJ2-7; cdr3_aa: ASSGGAGATYEQY
v_call: TRBV27; j_call: TRBJ2-2; cdr3_aa: ASSLGSSGNTGELF
v_call: TRBV5-1; j_call: TRBJ1-1; cdr3_aa: ASYRDWGMNTEAF
v_call: TRBV29-1; j_call: TRBJ2-1; cdr3_aa: SVEGPSGGRTYNEQF
v_call: TRBV4-3; j_call: TRBJ1-4; cdr3_aa: ASSQEARQENEKLF
v_call: TRBV27; j_call: TRBJ1-5; cdr3_aa: ASSLRGGSQPQH
v_call: TRBV28; j_call: TRBJ1-4; cdr3_aa: ASSGSRTTNEKLF
v_call: TRBV14; j_call: TRBJ1-1; cdr3_aa: ASSGENTEAF
v_call: TRBV9; j_call: TRBJ2-6; cdr3_aa: ASSVGLPWDGLYSGANVLT
v_call: TRBV7-2; j_call: TRBJ1-5; cdr3_aa: ASSLVAGKSNQPQH
v_call: TRBV15; j_call: TRBJ2-7; cdr3_aa: ATQGAWDEQY